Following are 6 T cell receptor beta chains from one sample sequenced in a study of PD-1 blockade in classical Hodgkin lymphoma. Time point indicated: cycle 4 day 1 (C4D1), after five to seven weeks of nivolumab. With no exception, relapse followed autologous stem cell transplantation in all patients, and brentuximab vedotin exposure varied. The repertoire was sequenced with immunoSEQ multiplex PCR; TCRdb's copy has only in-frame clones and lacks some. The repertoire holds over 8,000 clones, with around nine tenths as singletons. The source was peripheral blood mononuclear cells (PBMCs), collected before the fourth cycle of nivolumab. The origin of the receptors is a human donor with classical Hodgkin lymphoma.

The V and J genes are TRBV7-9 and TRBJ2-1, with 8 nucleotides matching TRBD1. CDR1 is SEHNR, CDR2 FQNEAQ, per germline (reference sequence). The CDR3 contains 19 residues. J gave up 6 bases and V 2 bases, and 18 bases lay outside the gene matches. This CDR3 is CASSLLGTGGGPLTNEQFF. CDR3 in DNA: TGTGCCAGCAGCTTATTAGGGACAGGCGGCGGGCCTCTCACCAATGAGCAGTTCTTC. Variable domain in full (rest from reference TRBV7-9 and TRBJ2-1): DTGVSQNPRHKITKRGQNVTFRCDPISEHNRLYWYRQTLGQGPEFLTYFQNEAQLEKSRLLSDRFSAERPKGSFSTLEIQRTEQGDSAMYLCASSLLGTGGGPLTNEQFFGPGTRLTVL.

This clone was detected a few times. The CDR3 DNA is TGTGCCAGCAGCTTTACTCCGGGACTAGCGGGGGTTCACTCATCTTTCTTC. This codes for CASSFTPGLAGVHSSFF. This chain links TRBV5-8 with TRBJ2-1; 14 nucleotides align to TRBD2. V gave up 2 bases and J gave up 16 bases; unmatched junction bases: 17. The CDR3 totals 17 residues. Germline V gives CDR1 SGHTS, CDR2 YDEGEE.

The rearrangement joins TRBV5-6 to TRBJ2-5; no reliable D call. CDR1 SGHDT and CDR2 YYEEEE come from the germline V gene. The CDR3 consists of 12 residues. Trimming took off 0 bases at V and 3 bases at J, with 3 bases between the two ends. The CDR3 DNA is TGTGCCAGCAGCTTGGTTGAAGAGACCCAGTACTTC. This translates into CASSLVEETQYF.

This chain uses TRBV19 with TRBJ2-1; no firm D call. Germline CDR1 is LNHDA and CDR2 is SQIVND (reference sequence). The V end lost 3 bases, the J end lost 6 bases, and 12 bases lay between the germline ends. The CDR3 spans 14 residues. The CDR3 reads CASSMPDPSNEQFF. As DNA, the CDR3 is TGTGCCAGTAGTATGCCGGACCCTTCCAATGAGCAGTTCTTC. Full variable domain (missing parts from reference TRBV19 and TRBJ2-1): DGGITQSPKYLFRKEGQNVTLSCEQNLNHDAMYWYRQDPGQGLRLIYYSQIVNDFQKGDIAEGYSVSREKKESFPLTVTSAQKNPTAFYLCASSMPDPSNEQFFGPGTRLTVL.

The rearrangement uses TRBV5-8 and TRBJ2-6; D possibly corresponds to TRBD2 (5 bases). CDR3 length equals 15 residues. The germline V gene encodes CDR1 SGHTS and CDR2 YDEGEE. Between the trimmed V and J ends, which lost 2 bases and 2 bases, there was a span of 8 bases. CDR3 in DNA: TGTGCCAGCAGCTTCCCGGGGACTGGGGCCAACGTCCTGACTTTC. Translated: CASSFPGTGANVLTF. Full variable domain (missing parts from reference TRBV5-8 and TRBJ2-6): EAGVTQSPTHLIKTRGQQATLRCSPISGHTSVYWYQQALGLGLQFLLWYDEGEERNRGNFPPRFSGRQFPNYSSELNVNALELEDSALYLCASSFPGTGANVLTFGAGSRLTVL.

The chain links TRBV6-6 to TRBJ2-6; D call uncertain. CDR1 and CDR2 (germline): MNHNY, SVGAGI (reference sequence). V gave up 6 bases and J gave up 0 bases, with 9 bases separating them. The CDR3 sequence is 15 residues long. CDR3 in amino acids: CASSPQGSGANVLTF. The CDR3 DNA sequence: TGTGCCAGCAGCCCTCAAGGCTCTGGGGCCAACGTCCTGACTTTC.